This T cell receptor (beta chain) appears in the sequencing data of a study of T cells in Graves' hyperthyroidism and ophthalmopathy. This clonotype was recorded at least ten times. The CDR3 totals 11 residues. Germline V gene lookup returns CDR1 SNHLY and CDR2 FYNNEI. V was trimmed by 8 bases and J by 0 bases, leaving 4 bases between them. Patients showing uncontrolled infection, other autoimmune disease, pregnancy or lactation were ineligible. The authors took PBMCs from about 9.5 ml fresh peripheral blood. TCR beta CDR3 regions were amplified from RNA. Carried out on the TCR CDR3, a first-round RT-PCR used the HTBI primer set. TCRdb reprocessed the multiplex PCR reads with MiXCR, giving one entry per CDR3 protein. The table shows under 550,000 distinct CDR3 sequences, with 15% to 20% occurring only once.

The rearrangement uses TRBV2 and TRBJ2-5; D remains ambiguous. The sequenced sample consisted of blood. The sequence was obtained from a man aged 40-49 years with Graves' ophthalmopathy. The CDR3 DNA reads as TGTGCCAGCGCGTACCAAGAGACCCAGTACTTC. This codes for CASAYQETQYF.